This T cell receptor (beta chain) was sequenced in a study of early T cells in non-severe SARS-CoV-2 infection. The CDR3 spans 14 residues. Germline V gives CDR1 SNHLY, CDR2 FYNNEI. V shed 2 bases, J shed 3 bases, and the junction held 3 bases outside the gene matches. In this sample, this clonotype turned up many times. TCRdb recomputed calls from the 5' RACE reads with MiXCR, one row per CDR3 protein. This sample has approximately 70,000 distinct CDR3 sequences; around 12% occur once, and the top ten carry roughly 2.5%. The chain carries TRBV2 and TRBJ2-7; the match to TRBD1 covers 8 bases. The TCR sequence derives from an adult who was a healthcare worker with PCR-confirmed SARS-CoV-2 infection or an uninfected control (not recorded which). The sequences come from whole blood, collected at baseline. The CDR3 coding sequence is TGTGCCAGCAGTGAACGGGACAGGAGCTACGAGCAGTACTTC. Its translation is CASSERDRSYEQYF.